These T cell receptor beta chains were read from a single sample in a study of cytomegalovirus exposure and HLA in healthy donors. Sequencing was performed with immunoSEQ multiplex PCR; in TCRdb, only in-frame clones are kept and a portion is missing. The repertoire holds around 94,000 clones, about 75% seen once, with 4.5% to 6% in the top ten. The material sequenced was PBMCs. These receptors were obtained from a middle-aged woman in good health and CMV-seronegative. CDR3s include the opening cysteine and the closing phenylalanine or tryptophan. D genes are given only for firm matches. Clone size is given for some rows only: seen once, a few or many times, or a class if the clone is expanded.

v_call,j_call,d_call,clone_size,cdr3_aa,cdr3_nt
TRBV9,TRBJ1-1,TRBD1,.,CASSTGTGGTEAFF,TGTGCCAGCAGCACAGGGACAGGGGGCACTGAAGCTTTCTTT
TRBV18,TRBJ1-2,.,.,CASSPLDRWDNYGYTF,TGTGCCAGCTCACCACTGGACAGATGGGATAACTATGGCTACACCTTC
TRBV2,TRBJ2-7,.,.,CASSFSPYEQYF,TGTGCCAGCAGTTTTAGTCCCTACGAGCAGTACTTC
TRBV7-8,TRBJ2-3,TRBD2,.,CASTIWGGLSTDTQYF,TGTGCCAGCACCATCTGGGGGGGACTGAGCACAGATACGCAGTATTTT
TRBV13,TRBJ2-1,TRBD2,.,CASSLVRTSGFIQGNEQFF,TGTGCCAGCAGCTTAGTAAGGACTAGCGGGTTTATACAGGGGAATGAGCAGTTCTTC
TRBV5-1,TRBJ1-5,.,.,CASSLGTEGQPQHF,TGCGCCAGCAGCTTGGGGACAGAGGGTCAGCCCCAGCATTTT
TRBV4-1,TRBJ1-1,.,few,CASSQEANTEAFF,TGCGCCAGCAGCCAAGAGGCTAACACTGAAGCTTTCTTT
TRBV19,TRBJ1-4,.,once,CASSIDRGAGDEKLFF,TGTGCCAGTAGTATAGATCGGGGAGCAGGGGATGAAAAACTGTTTTTT
TRBV4-1,TRBJ1-3,.,.,CASSQLWGDTIYF,TGCGCCAGCAGCCAACTATGGGGGGACACCATATATTTT
TRBV10-3,TRBJ1-6,.,.,CAIKAQGDSPLHF,TGTGCCATCAAGGCACAGGGTGATTCACCCCTCCACTTT
TRBV28,TRBJ2-7,.,once,CASSYKSEQYF,TGTGCCAGCAGTTATAAATCCGAGCAGTACTTC
TRBV6-7,TRBJ2-5,.,few,CASSYLPVGEQYF,TGTGCCAGCAGTTACCTACCTGTTGGAGAGCAGTACTTC
TRBV7-6,TRBJ1-2,.,.,CASSLGDTSYGYTF,TGTGCCAGCAGCTTAGGTGACACTTCCTATGGCTACACCTTC
TRBV11-2,TRBJ2-5,TRBD2,.,CASRTGGGRETQYF,TGTGCCAGCAGGACGGGGGGAGGAAGGGAGACCCAGTACTTC
TRBV6-5,TRBJ1-1,.,.,CASSYSRRQDTEAFF,TGTGCCAGCAGTTACTCCCGCCGACAGGACACTGAAGCTTTCTTT
TRBV5-6,TRBJ1-2,TRBD1,.,CASSQPGQGVSREGYTF,TGTGCCAGCAGCCAACCGGGACAGGGGGTTTCTAGAGAAGGCTACACCTTC
TRBV7-9,TRBJ1-2,TRBD1,.,CASSFGQGEMGYGYTF,TGTGCCAGCAGCTTCGGGCAGGGGGAAATGGGCTATGGCTACACCTTC
TRBV5-6,TRBJ1-1,.,.,CASSLDVRLDRNTEAFF,TGTGCCAGCAGCTTGGATGTCAGGTTGGACAGGAACACTGAAGCTTTCTTT
TRBV2,TRBJ1-4,.,.,CASEQENFANEKLFF,TGTGCCAGCGAACAGGAAAATTTCGCTAATGAAAAACTGTTTTTT
TRBV19,TRBJ2-1,TRBD2,.,CASKSGGDPFF,TGTGCCAGTAAGTCGGGGGGAGATCCGTTCTTC
TRBV11-1,TRBJ2-3,.,.,CASSVADTQYF,TGTGCCAGCAGCGTCGCAGATACGCAGTATTTT
TRBV27,TRBJ1-4,.,.,CASSFSFFTNEKLFF,TGTGCCAGCAGTTTTAGCTTTTTTACTAATGAAAAACTGTTTTTT
TRBV9,TRBJ2-1,TRBD1,.,CASSPQGTGGYNEQFF,TGTGCCAGCAGCCCCCAGGGGACAGGGGGCTACAATGAGCAGTTCTTC
TRBV27,TRBJ1-5,.,.,CASSIQGRSQPQHF,TGTGCCAGCAGCATACAGGGTAGAAGTCAGCCCCAGCATTTT
TRBV2,TRBJ2-5,.,.,CASSAAGVIVETQYF,TGTGCCAGCAGTGCCGCAGGGGTGATTGTGGAGACCCAGTACTTC
TRBV7-3,TRBJ2-1,TRBD1,few,CASQRDRTSHEQFF,TGTGCCAGCCAAAGGGACAGGACTTCGCATGAGCAGTTCTTC
TRBV30,TRBJ2-7,.,.,CAWRSTGTPYEQYF,TGTGCCTGGAGATCAACAGGGACCCCCTACGAGCAGTACTTC
TRBV2,TRBJ1-5,.,once,CASSDGWPGGTIRNQPQHF,TGTGCCAGCAGTGACGGCTGGCCTGGGGGGACGATTCGGAATCAGCCCCAGCATTTT
TRBV6-5,TRBJ1-5,.,.,CASRPTAPGRPQHF,TGTGCCAGCAGGCCGACAGCCCCAGGTCGGCCCCAGCATTTT
TRBV2,TRBJ1-1,.,few,CASTLQELNTEAFF,TGTGCCAGCACCCTACAGGAACTGAACACTGAAGCTTTCTTT
TRBV7-9,TRBJ2-7,.,.,CASSPVGEGYEQYF,TGTGCCAGCAGTCCTGTAGGGGAAGGCTACGAGCAGTACTTC
TRBV13,TRBJ1-2,TRBD1,.,CASSLRQGNYGYTF,TGTGCCAGCAGCCTGCGACAGGGTAACTATGGCTACACCTTC
TRBV7-2,TRBJ2-7,TRBD2,.,CASSIAGGSYEQYF,TGTGCCAGCAGTATAGCGGGGGGCTCCTACGAGCAGTACTTC
TRBV18,TRBJ1-1,.,few,CASSQPPGYTEAFF,TGTGCCAGCTCCCAACCCCCAGGGTACACTGAAGCTTTCTTT
TRBV6-5,TRBJ1-6,TRBD1,.,CASSWTGGQGSPLHF,TGTGCCAGCAGCTGGACAGGGGGCCAGGGGTCACCCCTCCACTTT
TRBV13,TRBJ1-2,TRBD1,once,CASSSYRGTGKVYGYTF,TGTGCCAGCAGTTCCTACCGGGGGACAGGGAAAGTCTATGGCTACACCTTC
TRBV10-1,TRBJ2-2,.,.,CASRDTVAGELFF,TGCGCCAGCAGGGACACTGTGGCCGGGGAGCTGTTTTTT
TRBV6-1,TRBJ2-2,.,.,CASSWGQNTGELFF,TGTGCCAGCAGCTGGGGACAGAACACCGGGGAGCTGTTTTTT
TRBV2,TRBJ2-6,TRBD1,.,CASRTGTAASGANVLTF,TGTGCCAGCAGAACCGGGACAGCAGCCTCTGGGGCCAACGTCCTGACTTTC
TRBV7-6,TRBJ2-5,.,.,CASSRSETQYF,TGTGCCAGCAGCCGCAGTGAGACCCAGTACTTC
TRBV5-4,TRBJ1-2,TRBD1,.,CASSPMYGQGNYGYTF,TGTGCCAGCAGCCCGATGTATGGACAGGGAAACTATGGCTACACCTTC
TRBV5-1,TRBJ2-3,.,.,CASTSMGGSVADTQYF,TGCGCCAGCACTTCCATGGGGGGTAGTGTGGCAGATACGCAGTATTTT
TRBV9,TRBJ2-5,TRBD2,.,CPSGESQETQYF,TGTCCTAGCGGGGAGTCTCAAGAGACCCAGTACTTC
TRBV19,TRBJ1-1,.,few,CASTEPTDRTEAFF,TGTGCCAGTACCGAACCGACAGATCGCACTGAAGCTTTCTTT
TRBV18,TRBJ1-1,TRBD1,.,CASSPPGQGYTEAFF,TGTGCCAGCTCACCTCCGGGACAGGGGTATACTGAAGCTTTCTTT
TRBV11-2,TRBJ1-4,.,.,CASSSRYATNEKLFF,TGTGCCAGCAGCTCCCGGTATGCAACTAATGAAAAACTGTTTTTT
TRBV2,TRBJ1-4,.,.,CASRVGGTNEKLFF,TGTGCCAGCAGGGTCGGGGGAACTAATGAAAAACTGTTTTTT
TRBV27,TRBJ1-2,.,once,CASRSQAYGYTF,TGTGCCAGCAGATCACAGGCCTATGGCTACACCTTC
TRBV4-3,TRBJ2-7,.,few,CASSQDRGGSSYEQYF,TGCGCCAGCAGCCAAGATAGAGGGGGAAGCTCCTACGAGCAGTACTTC
TRBV2,TRBJ2-5,TRBD2,.,CASSVTSGEKETQYF,TGTGCCAGCAGTGTTACTAGCGGGGAGAAAGAGACCCAGTACTTC
TRBV5-1,TRBJ2-7,.,.,CASSESSYEQYF,TGCGCCAGCAGCGAGAGCTCCTACGAGCAGTACTTC
TRBV4-1,TRBJ1-6,TRBD1,.,CASSHHRGGGNSPLHF,TGCGCCAGCAGCCACCACAGGGGCGGAGGAAATTCACCCCTCCACTTT